The clone carrying this T cell receptor (beta chain) occurred a few times. Its antigen is as yet unknown. Germline V gene lookup returns CDR1 GTSNPN and CDR2 SVGIG (reference sequence). Trimming shortened V by 4 bases and J by 8 bases, and 18 bases separated the two germline ends. The CDR3 runs to 14 residues. These data come from a study of human T cells and chemical hapten exposure. As for the study in general: On the upper back, patch tests were applied with 0.01% DPC and read at 6 days. Study-wide results and caveats: No shift was seen in TCRs above 1 in 1000 frequency with DPC sensitization.

TCRdb used MiXCR to reprocess the RACE reads, holding one entry per CDR3 protein. Among approximately 110,000 distinct CDR3 sequences listed, 11% were seen once. Time point denoted: patch test 1, 2 weeks after DPC sensitization. As for treatment: therapeutic diphenylcyclopropenone sensitization with weekly scalp DPC. In every case, blood was obtained before the patch test was applied. The input for sequencing was whole blood, taken in connection with sensitization to the hapten diphenylcyclopropenone (DPC). V gene TRBV30 combines with J gene TRBJ2-1; the D gene is possibly TRBD1 (6 bases). The receptor was derived from a middle-aged woman with alopecia areata. Some clones in this sample may be carry-over from other donors' samples. The CDR3 sequence: CAWTRTDGVDEQFF. CDR3 sequence (DNA): TGTGCCTGGACACGGACAGACGGCGTGGATGAGCAGTTCTTC. Together with reference TRBV30 and TRBJ2-1, the CDR3 gives the full variable domain: SQTIHQWPATLVQPVGSPLSLECTVEGTSNPNLYWYRQAAGRGLQLLFYSVGIGQISSEVPQNLSASRPQDRQFILSSKKLLLSDSGFYLCAWTRTDGVDEQFFGPGTRLTVL.